Sequencing of this T cell receptor (beta chain) was carried out in a study of vaccination and CD4 T cells after COVID-19. Whole-study context: Every culture used as a control got a CEFX pool, an HIV-1 Nef pool, or no peptide.

Treatment specified: approximately nine-day PBMC culture with coronavirus spike peptide pools or control peptides (ViraFEST assay). Germline lookup yields CDR1 LNHNV and CDR2 YYDKDF (reference sequence). The CDR3 length is 15 residues. V shed 0 bases, J shed 5 bases, and the junction held 5 bases outside the gene matches. Study findings and constraints: The median count of SARS-CoV-2-reactive clonotypes rose from about 20 to 38, not significantly. The median proportion of reactive clones detected only post-vaccination in convalescent patients was 65% to 90%.

The Oncomine TCR Beta short-read assay sequenced DNA from cultured CD4+ T cells. Each CDR3 protein is one row after TCRdb ran MiXCR on the PCR reads. The sample lists some 16,000 distinct CDR3 sequences; roughly 40% were seen once. Remarks on this clonotype: Antigen: not known.

The gene calls are TRBV15 and TRBJ2-7, with 9 bases matching TRBD1. This TCR came from a human donor who had recovered from COVID-19. The specimen was CD4+ T cells from blood, cultured in vitro. The CDR3, as DNA: TGTGCCACCAGCAGAGACCGGACAGGGGCAGACGAGCAGTACTTC. It specifies CATSRDRTGADEQYF.